This entry features one TCR beta chain sequence. Antigen: not known. Built from TCR beta cDNA, the libraries had unique molecular identifiers in them. The authors obtained some 500,000 cDNA molecules from approximately 0.95 to 9.8 million T cells. MiXCR, applied by TCRdb to the PCR reads, yields one record per CDR3 protein. Here the sample spans hundreds of thousands of distinct CDR3 sequences, roughly 36% being singletons. The sample comes from a study of post-analysis software for immune sequencing data. Findings and limits, study-wide: Higher frequency in patients than in controls was seen for 5 or 6 TRBV segments, with TRBV5-6, TRBV5-1 and TRBV20-1 among them. Multiple sclerosis patients showed significantly lower normalized Chao1 diversity than controls did.

Trimming removed 5 bases from V and 4 bases from J, with 15 bases in between. The V gene's germline CDR1 is MNHNY and CDR2 SVGAGI (reference sequence). CDR3 length equals 15 residues. V is TRBV6-6 and J is TRBJ2-4; the D is unclear. The sample was blood. The TCR comes from a girl aged 5 to 17 with multiple sclerosis. This chain's CDR3 is CASSQLSGPKNIQYF. The CDR3, as DNA: TGTGCCAGCAGTCAACTTTCCGGGCCGAAAAACATTCAGTACTTC.